A selection of T cell receptor beta chains follows, all from one sample in a study of blood T cell repertoires in COVID-19. Assay: immunoSEQ multiplex PCR; the TCRdb copy retains only in-frame clones and omits some. The table shows about 260,000 clones, with more than 80% occurring only once. Input material: PBMCs or T cells enriched from blood (not recorded which). The receptors stem from a woman in her twenties or thirties with acute COVID-19. The CDR3 runs from the conserved cysteine through the conserved F or W. D genes are given only for firm matches. Clone sizes are given selectively: once, few, many, or a class where the clone is expanded.

CASSLTSGRVGEQYF,TGTGCCAGCAGTCTAACTAGCGGGAGAGTAGGAGAGCAGTACTTC,TRBV28,TRBD2,-,TRBJ2-7
CASSLGGGTGELFF,TGTGCCAGCAGTTTAGGGGGAGGGACCGGGGAGCTGTTTTTT,TRBV27,TRBD2,-,TRBJ2-2
CASSPPISGGHTEAFF,TGCGCCAGCAGCCCCCCAATCTCAGGGGGCCACACTGAAGCTTTCTTT,TRBV4-1,TRBD1,-,TRBJ1-1
CASSPSGAFNQPQHF,TGTGCCAGCTCACCATCAGGGGCTTTCAATCAGCCCCAGCATTTT,TRBV18,-,-,TRBJ1-5
CASSEEEGLHSYEQYF,TGTGCCAGCAGTGAAGAGGAGGGTCTCCACTCCTACGAGCAGTACTTC,TRBV6-1,-,-,TRBJ2-7
CATSRDTQAPYEQYF,TGTGCCACCAGCAGAGATACACAGGCGCCCTACGAGCAGTACTTC,TRBV15,-,-,TRBJ2-7
CASSLSQGIGELFF,TGTGCCAGCAGCTTAAGTCAGGGAATCGGGGAGCTGTTTTTT,TRBV7-9,-,-,TRBJ2-2
CASSVIGSLYGYTF,TGTGCCAGCAGCGTGATTGGCAGTCTCTATGGCTACACCTTC,TRBV9,-,-,TRBJ1-2
CATSRGGRDEQYF,TGTGCCACCAGCAGAGGAGGGAGGGACGAGCAGTACTTC,TRBV15,TRBD2,-,TRBJ2-7
CASSPTLLAGVTDTQYF,TGTGCCAGCAGTCCCACGTTGTTAGCGGGAGTCACAGATACGCAGTATTTT,TRBV27,TRBD2,once,TRBJ2-3
CASSPPGGDQPQHF,TGTGCCAGCTCACCACCGGGGGGAGATCAGCCCCAGCATTTT,TRBV18,-,-,TRBJ1-5
CASSPGSWGDTQYF,TGTGCCAGCAGCCCGGGGTCCTGGGGAGATACGCAGTATTTT,TRBV3-1/TRBV3-2,-,-,TRBJ2-3
CASSLAPGQIQETQYF,TGTGCCAGCAGCTTAGCCCCGGGACAGATCCAAGAGACCCAGTACTTC,TRBV11-2,TRBD1,-,TRBJ2-5
CASSETLQGRIEQYF,TGTGCCAGCAGCGAGACCTTACAGGGTCGAATCGAGCAGTACTTC,TRBV7-8,-,-,TRBJ2-7
CASSSLGATNEKLFF,TGTGCCAGCAGCTCCCTAGGGGCAACTAATGAAAAACTGTTTTTT,TRBV7-2,-,-,TRBJ1-4
CASSVEGSPGQGFTYEQYF,TGTGCCAGCAGCGTAGAGGGATCCCCAGGACAGGGTTTCACTTACGAGCAGTACTTC,TRBV9,TRBD1,-,TRBJ2-7
CASSRARDRVGDTEAFF,TGTGCCAGTAGTAGGGCCCGGGACAGGGTGGGGGACACTGAAGCTTTCTTT,TRBV19,TRBD1,-,TRBJ1-1
CAWSTGLAGANVLTF,TGTGCCTGGAGTACTGGGCTTGCTGGGGCCAACGTCCTGACTTTC,TRBV30,-,-,TRBJ2-6
CASSRANTGELFF,TGTGCCAGCAGTCGAGCGAACACCGGGGAGCTGTTTTTT,TRBV12-3/TRBV12-4,-,-,TRBJ2-2
CASRRRGRYGYTF,TGTGCCAGCAGGAGGAGGGGGCGTTATGGCTACACCTTC,TRBV28,TRBD1,-,TRBJ1-2
CASRGPAGWGPGYTF,TGTGCCAGCAGAGGGCCGGCGGGGTGGGGCCCTGGCTACACCTTC,TRBV6-5,-,-,TRBJ1-2
CASNRGLAGGLSYNEQFF,TGTGCCAGTAATCGGGGACTAGCGGGAGGGCTTTCCTACAATGAGCAGTTCTTC,TRBV19,TRBD2,-,TRBJ2-1
CAISPNQLNTGELFF,TGTGCCATCAGCCCCAATCAACTCAACACCGGGGAGCTGTTTTTT,TRBV10-3,-,-,TRBJ2-2
CASSLTSAKTYEQYF,TGTGCCAGCAGCTTAACTAGCGCAAAAACCTACGAGCAGTACTTC,TRBV7-2,TRBD2,-,TRBJ2-7
CATSRDRAEGNEQFF,TGTGCCACCAGCAGGGACAGGGCAGAGGGCAATGAGCAGTTCTTC,TRBV15,TRBD1,-,TRBJ2-1
CASRKELSYEQYF,TGTGCCAGCAGAAAGGAGCTCTCCTACGAGCAGTACTTC,TRBV2,-,-,TRBJ2-7
CASSADRGCRGAVF,TGTGCCAGCAGTGCGGACAGGGGGTGCCGGGGAGCTGTTTTT,TRBV27,TRBD1,-,TRBJ2-2
CASSQTGTSTDTQYF,TGTGCCAGCAGCCAGACGGGAACTAGCACAGATACGCAGTATTTT,TRBV7-8,-,-,TRBJ2-3
CASSQEWRATNEKLFF,TGCGCCAGCAGCCAAGAATGGAGGGCAACTAATGAAAAACTGTTTTTT,TRBV4-1,-,-,TRBJ1-4
CAISGLNISGSLDEQYF,TGTGCCATCAGTGGGCTAAACATTAGCGGGAGTCTCGACGAGCAGTACTTC,TRBV10-3,TRBD2,-,TRBJ2-7
CASSLQGTGELFF,TGTGCCAGCAGCTTACAGGGCACCGGGGAGCTGTTTTTT,TRBV11-2,-,-,TRBJ2-2
CGSRDYQKETQYF,TGTGGCTCCCGCGACTACCAGAAAGAGACCCAGTACTTC,TRBV6-5,-,-,TRBJ2-5
CASSLGGLAGGEGGGEQYF,TGCGCCAGCAGCTTGGGGGGACTAGCGGGAGGGGAGGGCGGCGGCGAGCAGTACTTC,TRBV5-1,TRBD2,once,TRBJ2-7
CASSLNQPGKNEQFF,TGTGCCAGCAGCTTAAATCAACCCGGTAAGAATGAGCAGTTCTTC,TRBV7-9,-,-,TRBJ2-1
CASSQSESTKNIQYF,TGCGCCAGCAGCCAAAGCGAGTCGACCAAAAACATTCAGTACTTC,TRBV4-3,-,few,TRBJ2-4
CASSYKTGVAYEQYF,TGTGCCAGCAGTTACAAGACGGGAGTCGCGTACGAGCAGTACTTC,TRBV6-5,-,-,TRBJ2-7
CASSWSRGQKMLYSNQPQHF,TGTGCCAGCAGTTGGAGCCGGGGACAGAAGATGCTTTATAGCAATCAGCCCCAGCATTTT,TRBV28,TRBD1,-,TRBJ1-5
CASSPHRGGESPLHF,TGTGCCAGCTCACCACACAGGGGAGGAGAATCACCCCTCCACTTT,TRBV18,TRBD1,-,TRBJ1-6
CASSLGLAQDTQYF,TGTGCCAGCAGCCTCGGACTAGCCCAAGATACGCAGTATTTT,TRBV7-3,TRBD2,-,TRBJ2-3
CAWSVKGSGSSYNEQFF,TGTGCCTGGAGTGTAAAAGGTAGCGGAAGCTCCTACAATGAGCAGTTCTTC,TRBV30,-,-,TRBJ2-1
CASSQVVTVTYEQYF,TGCGCCAGCAGCCAAGTGGTGACAGTAACCTACGAGCAGTACTTC,TRBV4-1,-,-,TRBJ2-7
CASSTLGLAGVHIQYF,TGTGCCAGCAGCACGCTGGGACTAGCGGGGGTTCACATTCAGTACTTC,TRBV7-9,TRBD2,once,TRBJ2-4
CASSPGQDYSGNTIYF,TGTGCCAGCTCACCAGGACAGGACTACTCTGGAAACACCATATATTTT,TRBV18,TRBD1,-,TRBJ1-3
CASSFGLADPVTGELFF,TGTGCCAGCAGTTTTGGTCTAGCGGATCCCGTAACCGGGGAGCTGTTTTTT,TRBV28,TRBD2,-,TRBJ2-2
CASSYGDSEQFF,TGTGCCAGCAGTTATGGGGACAGTGAGCAGTTCTTC,TRBV25-1,TRBD1,-,TRBJ2-1